A single sample is the source of the 3 T cell receptor beta chains below, sequenced in a study of cytomegalovirus exposure and HLA in healthy donors. 13 Jbeta primers and 60 Vbeta primers were used for the PCR. TCRdb's copy holds only in-frame clones and misses some; the assay was immunoSEQ multiplex PCR. The sample has 120,000 to 150,000 clones, 80% to 85% seen once. Sequenced material: PBMCs. The source of these receptors is a male donor in good health and CMV-seropositive.

This clone appeared a single time. The V and J genes are TRBV28 and TRBJ2-6; D may be TRBD1 (6 bases). V lost 6 bases and J 8 bases, leaving 17 bases between the germline ends. In germline, CDR1 is MDHEN, CDR2 SYDVKM. This CDR3 region has 15 residues. For the CDR3, the DNA is TGTGCCAGCAGCCGGGACCTCCAGGGGACCAACGTCCTGACTTTC. This sequence encodes CASSRDLQGTNVLTF. The complete variable domain, with remaining parts taken from reference TRBV28 and TRBJ2-6, reads DVKVTQSSRYLVKRTGEKVFLECVQDMDHENMFWYRQDPGLGLRLIYFSYDVKMKEKGDIPEGYSVSREKKERFSLILESASTNQTSMYLCASSRDLQGTNVLTFGAGSRLTVL.

Here the CDR3 reads CASSFGGGYGYTF. Written as DNA, the CDR3 is TGTGCCAGCAGTTTCGGGGGTGGCTATGGCTACACCTTC. The rearrangement links TRBV27 to TRBJ1-2; possibly TRBD1 for D (5 bases). Trimming took 3 bases from V and 4 from J, leaving 9 bases between them. Germline lookup yields CDR1 MNHEY and CDR2 SMNVEV (reference sequence). This CDR3 comprises 13 residues.

This clone was seen just once. An end of the junction differs from the germline gene, which may be a read error. The J gene is TRBJ1-5, the V gene TRBV6-1, with D unclear. This CDR3 has 15 residues. Germline V CDR1 and CDR2: MNHNS, SASEGT. CDR3: CASSDWTGSDQPQHF. As DNA, the CDR3 is TGTGCCAGCAGTGACTGGACGGGTAGCGATCAGCCCCAGCATTTT.